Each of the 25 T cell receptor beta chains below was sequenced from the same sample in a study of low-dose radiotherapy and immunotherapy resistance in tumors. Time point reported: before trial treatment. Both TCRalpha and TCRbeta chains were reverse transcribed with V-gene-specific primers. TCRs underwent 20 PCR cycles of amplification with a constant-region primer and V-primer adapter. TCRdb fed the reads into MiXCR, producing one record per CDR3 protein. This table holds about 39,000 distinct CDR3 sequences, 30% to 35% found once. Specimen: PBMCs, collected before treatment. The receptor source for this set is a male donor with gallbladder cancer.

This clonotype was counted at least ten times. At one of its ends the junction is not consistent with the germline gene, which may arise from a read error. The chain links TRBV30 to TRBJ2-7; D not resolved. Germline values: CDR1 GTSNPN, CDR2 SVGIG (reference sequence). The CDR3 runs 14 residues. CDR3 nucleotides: TGTGCCGGATACCCGCCCTGGTCCTCCGACGAGCAGTACTTC. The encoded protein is CAGYPPWSSDEQYF.

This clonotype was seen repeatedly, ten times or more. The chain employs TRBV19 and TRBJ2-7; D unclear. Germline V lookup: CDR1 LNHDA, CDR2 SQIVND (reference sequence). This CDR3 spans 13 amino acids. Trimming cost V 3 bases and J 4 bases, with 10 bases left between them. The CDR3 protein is CASSINPLYEQYF. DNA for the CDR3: TGTGCCAGTAGTATCAACCCTTTATACGAGCAGTACTTC.

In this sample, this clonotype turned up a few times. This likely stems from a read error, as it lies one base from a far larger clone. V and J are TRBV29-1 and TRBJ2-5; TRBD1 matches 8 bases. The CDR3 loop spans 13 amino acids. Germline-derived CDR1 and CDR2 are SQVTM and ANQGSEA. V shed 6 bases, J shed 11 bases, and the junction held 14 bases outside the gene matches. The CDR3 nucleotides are TGCAGCGTCGACTGGCAGGGGGCCGGTGAGCAGTACTTC. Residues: CSVDWQGAGEQYF.

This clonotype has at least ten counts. The chain's CDR3 is CASSGPTSASYEQYF. The CDR3 DNA follows: TGTGCCAGCAGCGGACCAACTAGCGCTTCCTACGAGCAGTACTTC. The V gene is TRBV9, the J gene TRBJ2-7; TRBD2 matches 7 bases. Germline values: CDR1 SGDLS, CDR2 YYNGEE. The CDR3 has 15 residues. V trimming: 3 bases; J trimming: 1 base; junction bases outside the gene matches: 7.

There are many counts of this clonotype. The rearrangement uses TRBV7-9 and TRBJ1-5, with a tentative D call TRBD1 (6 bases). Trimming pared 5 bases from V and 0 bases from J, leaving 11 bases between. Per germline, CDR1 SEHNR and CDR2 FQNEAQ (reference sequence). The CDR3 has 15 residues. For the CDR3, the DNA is TGTGCCAGCAGCCCCAGGGGTAGTAGCAATCAGCCCCAGCATTTT. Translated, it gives CASSPRGSSNQPQHF.

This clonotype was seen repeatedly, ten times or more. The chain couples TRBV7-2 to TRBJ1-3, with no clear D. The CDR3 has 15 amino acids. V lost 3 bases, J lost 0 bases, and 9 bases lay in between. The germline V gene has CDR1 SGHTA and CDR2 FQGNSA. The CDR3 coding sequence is TGTGCCAGCAGCTTCATGCCCCACTCTGGAAACACCATATATTTT. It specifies CASSFMPHSGNTIYF.

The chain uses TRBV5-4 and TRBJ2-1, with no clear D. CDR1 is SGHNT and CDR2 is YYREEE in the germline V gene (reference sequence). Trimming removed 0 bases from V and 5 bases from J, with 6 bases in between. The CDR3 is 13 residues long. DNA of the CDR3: TGTGCCAGCAGCTTGGCTAACAACAATGAGCAGTTCTTC. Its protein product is CASSLANNNEQFF.

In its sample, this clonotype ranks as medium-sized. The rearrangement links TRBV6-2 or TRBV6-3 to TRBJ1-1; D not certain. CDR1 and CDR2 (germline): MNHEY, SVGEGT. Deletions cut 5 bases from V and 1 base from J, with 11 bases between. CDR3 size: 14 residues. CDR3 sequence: CASSRDKGNTEAFF. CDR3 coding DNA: TGTGCCAGCAGTCGCGACAAGGGGAACACTGAAGCTTTCTTT.

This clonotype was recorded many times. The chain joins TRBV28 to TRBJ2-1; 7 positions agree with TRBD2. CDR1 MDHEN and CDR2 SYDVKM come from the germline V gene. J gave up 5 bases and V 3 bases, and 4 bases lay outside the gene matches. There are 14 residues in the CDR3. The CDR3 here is CASSFSSGHNEQFF. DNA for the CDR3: TGTGCCAGCAGTTTCTCTAGCGGACACAATGAGCAGTTCTTC.

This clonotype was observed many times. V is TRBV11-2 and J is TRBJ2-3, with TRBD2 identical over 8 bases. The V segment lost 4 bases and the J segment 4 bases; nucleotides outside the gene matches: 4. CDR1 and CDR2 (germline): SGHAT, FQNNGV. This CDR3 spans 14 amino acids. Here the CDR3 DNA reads TGTGCCAGCAGCTCGGGGGGGCCCGCAGATACGCAGTATTTT. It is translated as CASSSGGPADTQYF.

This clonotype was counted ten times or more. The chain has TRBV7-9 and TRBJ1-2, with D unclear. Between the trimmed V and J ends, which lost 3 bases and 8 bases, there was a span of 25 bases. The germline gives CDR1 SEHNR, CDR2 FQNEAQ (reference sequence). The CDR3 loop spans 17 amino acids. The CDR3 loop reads CASSFPNRTRSYGGYTF. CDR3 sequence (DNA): TGTGCCAGCAGCTTCCCCAACAGAACCCGGTCCTACGGGGGCTACACCTTC.

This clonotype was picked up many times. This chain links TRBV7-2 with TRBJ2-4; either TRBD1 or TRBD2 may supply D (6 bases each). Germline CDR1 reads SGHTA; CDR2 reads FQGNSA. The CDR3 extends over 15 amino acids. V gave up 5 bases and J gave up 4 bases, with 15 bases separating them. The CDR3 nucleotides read TGTGCCAGCAGCGGGGGCGGGGCGGGGAAAAACATTCAGTACTTC. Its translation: CASSGGGAGKNIQYF.

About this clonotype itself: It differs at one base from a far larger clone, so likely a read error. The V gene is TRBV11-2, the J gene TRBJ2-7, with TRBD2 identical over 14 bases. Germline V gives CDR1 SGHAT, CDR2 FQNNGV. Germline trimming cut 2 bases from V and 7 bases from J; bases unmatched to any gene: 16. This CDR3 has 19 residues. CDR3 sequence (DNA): TGTGCCAGCAGCTTAAATGGACTAGCGGGGGGTACTCCAAGCAATGAGCAGTACTTC. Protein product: CASSLNGLAGGTPSNEQYF.

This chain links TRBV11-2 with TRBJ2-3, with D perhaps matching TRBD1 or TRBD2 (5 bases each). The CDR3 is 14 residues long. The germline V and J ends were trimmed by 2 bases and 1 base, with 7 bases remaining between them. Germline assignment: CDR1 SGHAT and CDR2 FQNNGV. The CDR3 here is CASSLQGRTDTQYF. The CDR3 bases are TGTGCCAGCAGCTTACAGGGACGCACAGATACGCAGTATTTT.

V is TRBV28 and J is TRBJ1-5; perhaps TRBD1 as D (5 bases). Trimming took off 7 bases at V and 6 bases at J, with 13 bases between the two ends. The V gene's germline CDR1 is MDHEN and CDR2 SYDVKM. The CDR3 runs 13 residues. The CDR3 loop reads CASTIQGVQPQHF. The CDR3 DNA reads TGTGCCAGCACAATCCAAGGGGTTCAGCCCCAGCATTTT.

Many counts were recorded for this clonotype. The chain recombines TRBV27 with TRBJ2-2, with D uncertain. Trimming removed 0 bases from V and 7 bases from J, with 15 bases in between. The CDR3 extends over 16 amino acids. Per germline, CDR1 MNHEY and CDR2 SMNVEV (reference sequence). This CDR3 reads CASSLSRSSLGGELFF. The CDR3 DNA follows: TGTGCCAGCAGTTTATCGAGGTCCAGTCTGGGCGGGGAGCTGTTTTTT.

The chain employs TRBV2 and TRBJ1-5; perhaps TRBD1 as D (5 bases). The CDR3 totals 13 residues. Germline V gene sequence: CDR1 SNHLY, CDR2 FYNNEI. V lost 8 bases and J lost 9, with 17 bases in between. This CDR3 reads CASLAEGSRPQHF. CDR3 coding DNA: TGTGCCAGCCTGGCGGAGGGGAGCCGGCCCCAGCATTTT.

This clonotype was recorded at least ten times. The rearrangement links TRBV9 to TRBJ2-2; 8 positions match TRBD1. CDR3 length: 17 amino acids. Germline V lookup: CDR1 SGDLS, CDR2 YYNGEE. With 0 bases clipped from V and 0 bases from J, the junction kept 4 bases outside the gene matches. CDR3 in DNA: TGTGCCAGCAGCGTAGCATCGGACAGGGCGAACACCGGGGAGCTGTTTTTT. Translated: CASSVASDRANTGELFF.

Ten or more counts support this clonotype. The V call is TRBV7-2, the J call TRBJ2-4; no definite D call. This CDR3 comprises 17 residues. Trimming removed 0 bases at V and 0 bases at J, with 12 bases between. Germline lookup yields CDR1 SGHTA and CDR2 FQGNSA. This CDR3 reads CASSLAERSVAKNIQYF. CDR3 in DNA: TGTGCCAGCAGCTTAGCGGAACGATCAGTAGCCAAAAACATTCAGTACTTC. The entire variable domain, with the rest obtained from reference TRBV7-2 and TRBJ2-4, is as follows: GAGVSQSPSNKVTEKGKDVELRCDPISGHTALYWYRQSLGQGLEFLIYFQGNSAPDKSGLPSDRFSAERTGGSVSTLTIQRTQQEDSAVYLCASSLAERSVAKNIQYFGAGTRLSVL.

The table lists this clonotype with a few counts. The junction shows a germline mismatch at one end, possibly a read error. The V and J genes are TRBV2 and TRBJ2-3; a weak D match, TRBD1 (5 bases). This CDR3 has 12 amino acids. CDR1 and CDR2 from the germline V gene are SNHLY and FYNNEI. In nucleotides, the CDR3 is TGTGCCAGCATGACAGATAACATCAGACACAATTTT. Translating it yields CASMTDNIRHNF.

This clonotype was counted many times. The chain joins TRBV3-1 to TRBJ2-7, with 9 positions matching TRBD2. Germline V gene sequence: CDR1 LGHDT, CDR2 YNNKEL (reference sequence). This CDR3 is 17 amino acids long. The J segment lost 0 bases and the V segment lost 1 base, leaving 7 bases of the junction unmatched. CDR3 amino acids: CASSQGTSDTFSYEQYF. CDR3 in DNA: TGTGCCAGCAGCCAAGGGACTAGCGACACCTTCTCCTACGAGCAGTACTTC.

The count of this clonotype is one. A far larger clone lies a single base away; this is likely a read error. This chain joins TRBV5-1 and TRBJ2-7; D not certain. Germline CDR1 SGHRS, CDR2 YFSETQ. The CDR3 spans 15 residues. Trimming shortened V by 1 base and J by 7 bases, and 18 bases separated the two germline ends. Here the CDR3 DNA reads TGCGCCAGCAGCTTGCCGATCCCAACAAACAATGAGCAGTACTTC. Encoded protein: CASSLPIPTNNEQYF.

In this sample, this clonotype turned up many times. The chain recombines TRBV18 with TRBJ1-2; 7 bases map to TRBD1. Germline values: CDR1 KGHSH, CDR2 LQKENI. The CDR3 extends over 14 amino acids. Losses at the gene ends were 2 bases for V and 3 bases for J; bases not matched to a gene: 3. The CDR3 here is CASSPDQGDYGYTF. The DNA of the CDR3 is TGTGCCAGCTCACCAGATCAGGGGGACTATGGCTACACCTTC.

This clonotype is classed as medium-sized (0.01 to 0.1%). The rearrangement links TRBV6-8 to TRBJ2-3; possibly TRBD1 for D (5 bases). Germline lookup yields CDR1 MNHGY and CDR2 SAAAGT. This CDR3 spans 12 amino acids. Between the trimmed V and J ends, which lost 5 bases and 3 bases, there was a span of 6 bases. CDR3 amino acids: CASSQGTDTQYF. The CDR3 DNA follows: TGTGCCAGCAGTCAGGGTACAGATACGCAGTATTTT.

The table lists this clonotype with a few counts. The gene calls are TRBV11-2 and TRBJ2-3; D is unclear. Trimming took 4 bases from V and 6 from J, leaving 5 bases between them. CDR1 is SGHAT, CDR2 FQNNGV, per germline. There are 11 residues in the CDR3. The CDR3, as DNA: TGTGCCAGCAGCTCCAAGGATACGCAGTATTTT. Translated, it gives CASSSKDTQYF.